This T cell receptor (beta chain) was retrieved from a study of blood T cell repertoires in COVID-19. Trimming pared 2 bases from V and 2 bases from J, leaving 9 bases between. Germline CDR1 and CDR2: SGHTA and FQGNSA. The CDR3 runs 14 residues. Authors' data handling: Scientists estimated how many nucleated cells there were by amplifying reference gene primers. Clones were sequenced by immunoSEQ multiplex PCR, and TCRdb holds only the in-frame ones, with some missing. Clonal size and the V and J genes are those of that table, whereas D and trimming came from the DNA. This sample has about 110,000 clones, with approximately 79% found just once.

This clonotype was sampled from a woman older than 75 with active or convalescent COVID-19. The sample comprised peripheral blood. The chain recombines TRBV7-2 with TRBJ1-1; D not certain. The CDR3 region is CASSLREPNTEAFF. As DNA, the CDR3 is TGTGCCAGCAGCTTAAGGGAGCCTAACACTGAAGCTTTCTTT.